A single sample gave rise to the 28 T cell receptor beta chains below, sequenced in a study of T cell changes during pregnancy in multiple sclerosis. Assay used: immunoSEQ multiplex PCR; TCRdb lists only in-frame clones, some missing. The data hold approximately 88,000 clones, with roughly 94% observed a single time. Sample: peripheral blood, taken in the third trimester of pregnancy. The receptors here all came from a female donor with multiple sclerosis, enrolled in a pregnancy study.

CDR3 residues: CASSLEASRVEQYF. In DNA form, the CDR3 reads TGCGCCAGCAGCTTGGAAGCGTCACGGGTCGAGCAGTACTTC. The rearrangement uses TRBV5-1 and TRBJ2-7; no clear D gene. Germline CDR1 is SGHRS and CDR2 is YFSETQ. There are 14 residues in the CDR3. Trimming removed 0 bases from V and 6 bases from J, with 13 bases in between.

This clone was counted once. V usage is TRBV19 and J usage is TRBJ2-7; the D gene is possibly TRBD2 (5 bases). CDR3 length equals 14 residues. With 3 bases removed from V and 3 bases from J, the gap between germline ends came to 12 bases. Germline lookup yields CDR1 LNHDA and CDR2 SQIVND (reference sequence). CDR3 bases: TGTGCCAGTAGTATTACTAGTCAGGTCTACGAGCAGTACTTC. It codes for CASSITSQVYEQYF.

CDR3 in DNA: TGTGCCAGCAGCTTGAGGGATTACTTCACAGATACGCAGTATTTT. This sequence encodes CASSLRDYFTDTQYF. This sequence joins TRBV7-2 and TRBJ2-3, with a tentative D call TRBD2 (5 bases). The CDR3 has 15 amino acids. V lost 3 bases to trimming and J lost 2 bases, with 12 bases between them. Germline loops: CDR1 SGHTA, CDR2 FQGNSA.

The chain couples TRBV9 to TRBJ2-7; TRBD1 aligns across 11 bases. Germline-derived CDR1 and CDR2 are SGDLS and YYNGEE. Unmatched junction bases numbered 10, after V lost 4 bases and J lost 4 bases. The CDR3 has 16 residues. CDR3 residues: CASSTQGTGGSYEQYF. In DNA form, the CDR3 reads TGTGCCAGCAGCACGCAGGGGACAGGGGGATCTTACGAGCAGTACTTC. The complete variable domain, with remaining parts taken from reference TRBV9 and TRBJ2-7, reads DSGVTQTPKHLITATGQRVTLRCSPRSGDLSVYWYQQSLDQGLQFLIQYYNGEERAKGNILERFSAQQFPDLHSELNLSSLELGDSALYFCASSTQGTGGSYEQYFGPGTRLTVT.

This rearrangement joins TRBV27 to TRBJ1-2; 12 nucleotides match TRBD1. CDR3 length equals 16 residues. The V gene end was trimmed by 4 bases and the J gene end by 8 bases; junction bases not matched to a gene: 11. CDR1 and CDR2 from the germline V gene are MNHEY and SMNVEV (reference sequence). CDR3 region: CASSSITGQGAGGYTF. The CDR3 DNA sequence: TGTGCCAGCAGTTCTATTACGGGACAGGGGGCGGGCGGCTACACCTTC.

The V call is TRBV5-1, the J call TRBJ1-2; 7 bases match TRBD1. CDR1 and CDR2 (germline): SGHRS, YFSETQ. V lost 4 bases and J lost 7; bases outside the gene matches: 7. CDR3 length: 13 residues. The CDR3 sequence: CASSPEGARGYTF. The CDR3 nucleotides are TGCGCCAGCAGCCCGGAGGGGGCCCGTGGCTACACCTTC.

CDR3 residues: CASSQSGSSYNEQFF. The CDR3 nucleotides read TGTGCCAGCAGCCAAAGCGGGAGCTCCTACAATGAGCAGTTCTTC. This chain links TRBV27 with TRBJ2-1, with 8 bases matching TRBD2. Germline V gene lookup returns CDR1 MNHEY and CDR2 SMNVEV (reference sequence). V shed 6 bases and J 0 bases; nucleotides not matched to a gene: 4. The CDR3 consists of 15 residues.

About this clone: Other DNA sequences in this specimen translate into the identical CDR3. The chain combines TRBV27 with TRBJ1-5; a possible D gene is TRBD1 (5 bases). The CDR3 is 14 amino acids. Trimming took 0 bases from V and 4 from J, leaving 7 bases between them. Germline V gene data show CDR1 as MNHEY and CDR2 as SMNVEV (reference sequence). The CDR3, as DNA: TGTGCCAGCAGTTTATCGGGGGGAAATCAGCCCCAGCATTTT. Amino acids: CASSLSGGNQPQHF.

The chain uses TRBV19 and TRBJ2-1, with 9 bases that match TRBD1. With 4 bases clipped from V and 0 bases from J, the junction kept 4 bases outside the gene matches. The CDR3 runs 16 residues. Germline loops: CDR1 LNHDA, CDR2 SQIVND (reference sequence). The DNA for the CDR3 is TGTGCCAGTAGTAGAACAGGGGGCGGCTCCTACAATGAGCAGTTCTTC. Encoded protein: CASSRTGGGSYNEQFF. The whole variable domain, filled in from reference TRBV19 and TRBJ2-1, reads DGGITQSPKYLFRKEGQNVTLSCEQNLNHDAMYWYRQDPGQGLRLIYYSQIVNDFQKGDIAEGYSVSREKKESFPLTVTSAQKNPTAFYLCASSRTGGGSYNEQFFGPGTRLTVL.

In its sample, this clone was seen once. This chain's CDR3 is CASSSDINYGYTF. CDR3 bases: TGTGCCAGCAGTTCGGACATAAACTATGGCTACACCTTC. The gene calls are TRBV11-2 and TRBJ1-2; D possibly corresponds to TRBD1 (5 bases). Trimming cost V 6 bases and J 2 bases, with 10 bases left between them. Per the germline V gene, CDR1 is SGHAT and CDR2 is FQNNGV. The CDR3 sequence is 13 residues long.

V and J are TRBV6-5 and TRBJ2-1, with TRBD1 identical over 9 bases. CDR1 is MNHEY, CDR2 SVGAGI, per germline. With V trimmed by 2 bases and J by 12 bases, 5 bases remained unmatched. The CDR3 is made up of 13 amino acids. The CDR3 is CASSYGGQGRQFF. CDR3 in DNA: TGTGCCAGCAGTTACGGAGGACAGGGGAGGCAGTTCTTC.

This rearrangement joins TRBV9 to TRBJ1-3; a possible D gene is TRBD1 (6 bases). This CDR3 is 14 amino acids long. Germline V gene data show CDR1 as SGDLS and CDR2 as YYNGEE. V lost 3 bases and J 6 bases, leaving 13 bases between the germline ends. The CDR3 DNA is TGTGCCAGCAGCGGCCACAGGGAGAAAAACACCATATATTTT. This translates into CASSGHREKNTIYF.

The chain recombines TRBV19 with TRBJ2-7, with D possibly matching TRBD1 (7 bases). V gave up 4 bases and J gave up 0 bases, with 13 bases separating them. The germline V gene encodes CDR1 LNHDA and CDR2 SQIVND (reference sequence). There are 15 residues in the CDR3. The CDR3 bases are TGTGCCAGTAGTACAGGGGGGACCCGCTCCTACGAGCAGTACTTC. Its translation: CASSTGGTRSYEQYF.

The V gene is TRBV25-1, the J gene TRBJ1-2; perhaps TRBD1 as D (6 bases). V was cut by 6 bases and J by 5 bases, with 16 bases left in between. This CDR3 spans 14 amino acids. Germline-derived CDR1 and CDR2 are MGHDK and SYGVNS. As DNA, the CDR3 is TGTGCCAGCAGAAACAGGGACCCTCCTTATGGCTACACCTTC. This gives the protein CASRNRDPPYGYTF.

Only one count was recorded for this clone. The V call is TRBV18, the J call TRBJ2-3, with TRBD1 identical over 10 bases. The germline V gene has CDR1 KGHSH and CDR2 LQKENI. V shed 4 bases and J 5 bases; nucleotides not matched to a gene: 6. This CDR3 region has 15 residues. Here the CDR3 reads CASSQRQGAEDTQYF. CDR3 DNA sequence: TGTGCCAGCTCACAGAGACAGGGGGCGGAAGATACGCAGTATTTT.

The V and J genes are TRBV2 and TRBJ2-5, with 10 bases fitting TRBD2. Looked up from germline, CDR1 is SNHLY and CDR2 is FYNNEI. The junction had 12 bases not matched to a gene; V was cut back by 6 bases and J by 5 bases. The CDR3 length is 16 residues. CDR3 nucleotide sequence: TGTGCCAGCAGCCTACTCGGGACTAGCGTAACGGAGACCCAGTACTTC. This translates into CASSLLGTSVTETQYF. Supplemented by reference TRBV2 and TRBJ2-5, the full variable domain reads EPEVTQTPSHQVTQMGQEVILRCVPISNHLYFYWYRQILGQKVEFLVSFYNNEISEKSEIFDDQFSVERPDGSNFTLKIRSTKLEDSAMYFCASSLLGTSVTETQYFGPGTRLLVL.

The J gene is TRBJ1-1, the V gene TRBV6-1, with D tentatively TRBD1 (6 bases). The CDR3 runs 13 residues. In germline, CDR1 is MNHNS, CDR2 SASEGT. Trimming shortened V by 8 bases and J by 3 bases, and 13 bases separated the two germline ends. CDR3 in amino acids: CASGTGGHTEAFF. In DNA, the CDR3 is TGTGCCAGCGGAACTGGGGGCCACACTGAAGCTTTCTTT.

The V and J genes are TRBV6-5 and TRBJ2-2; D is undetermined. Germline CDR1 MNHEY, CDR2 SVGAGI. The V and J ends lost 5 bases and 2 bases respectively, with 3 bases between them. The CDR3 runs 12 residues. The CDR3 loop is CASSINTGELFF. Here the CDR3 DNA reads TGTGCCAGCAGTATAAACACCGGGGAGCTGTTTTTT.

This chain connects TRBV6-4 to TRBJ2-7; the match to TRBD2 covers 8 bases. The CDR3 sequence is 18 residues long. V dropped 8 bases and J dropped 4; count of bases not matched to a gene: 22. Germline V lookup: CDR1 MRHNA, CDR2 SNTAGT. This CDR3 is CASEGVSREGLPRYEQYF. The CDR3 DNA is TGTGCCAGCGAGGGGGTCAGCCGGGAGGGCCTCCCTAGATACGAGCAGTACTTC.

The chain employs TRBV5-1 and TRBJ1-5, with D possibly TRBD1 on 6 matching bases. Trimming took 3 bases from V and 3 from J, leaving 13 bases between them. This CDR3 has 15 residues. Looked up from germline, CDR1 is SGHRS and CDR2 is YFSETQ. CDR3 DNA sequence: TGCGCCAGCAGCTCCACAGGGATACCCAATCAGCCCCAGCATTTT. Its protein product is CASSSTGIPNQPQHF.

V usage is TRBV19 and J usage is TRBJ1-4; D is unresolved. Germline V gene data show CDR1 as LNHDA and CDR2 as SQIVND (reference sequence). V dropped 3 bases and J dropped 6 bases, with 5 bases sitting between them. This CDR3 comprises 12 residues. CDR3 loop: CASSIYDEKLFF. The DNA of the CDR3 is TGTGCCAGTAGTATCTACGATGAAAAACTGTTTTTT.

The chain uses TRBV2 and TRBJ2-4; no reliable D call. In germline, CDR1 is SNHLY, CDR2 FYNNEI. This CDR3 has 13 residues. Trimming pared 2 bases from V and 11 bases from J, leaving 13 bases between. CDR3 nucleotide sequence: TGTGCCAGCAGTGAACTGCGCCCACCCCTTCAGTACTTC. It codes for CASSELRPPLQYF. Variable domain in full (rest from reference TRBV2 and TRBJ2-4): EPEVTQTPSHQVTQMGQEVILRCVPISNHLYFYWYRQILGQKVEFLVSFYNNEISEKSEIFDDQFSVERPDGSNFTLKIRSTKLEDSAMYFCASSELRPPLQYFGAGTRLSVL.

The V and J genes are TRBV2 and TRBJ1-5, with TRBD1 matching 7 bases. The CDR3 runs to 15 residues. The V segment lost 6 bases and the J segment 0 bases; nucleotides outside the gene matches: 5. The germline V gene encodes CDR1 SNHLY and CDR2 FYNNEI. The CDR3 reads CASRAQGNSNQPQHF. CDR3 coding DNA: TGTGCCAGCAGGGCACAGGGGAATAGCAATCAGCCCCAGCATTTT.

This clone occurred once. In DNA form, the CDR3 reads TGTGCCTGGAGTGTAGGTTTGGGACAGGGTCAGCAGTACTTC. Its translation is CAWSVGLGQGQQYF. The chain is built from TRBV30 and TRBJ2-7, with 9 bases lining up with TRBD1. Germline-derived CDR1 and CDR2 are GTSNPN and SVGIG (reference sequence). The CDR3 is 14 amino acids. With V trimmed by 0 bases and J by 8 bases, 8 bases remained unmatched.

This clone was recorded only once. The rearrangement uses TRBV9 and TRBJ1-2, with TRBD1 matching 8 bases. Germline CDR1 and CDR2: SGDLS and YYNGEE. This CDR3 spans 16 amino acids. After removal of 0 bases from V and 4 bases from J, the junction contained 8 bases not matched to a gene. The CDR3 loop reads CASSVAGTGPSYGYTF. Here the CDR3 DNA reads TGTGCCAGCAGCGTAGCGGGGACAGGACCGTCCTATGGCTACACCTTC. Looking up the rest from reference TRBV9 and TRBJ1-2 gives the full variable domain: DSGVTQTPKHLITATGQRVTLRCSPRSGDLSVYWYQQSLDQGLQFLIQYYNGEERAKGNILERFSAQQFPDLHSELNLSSLELGDSALYFCASSVAGTGPSYGYTFGSGTRLTVV.

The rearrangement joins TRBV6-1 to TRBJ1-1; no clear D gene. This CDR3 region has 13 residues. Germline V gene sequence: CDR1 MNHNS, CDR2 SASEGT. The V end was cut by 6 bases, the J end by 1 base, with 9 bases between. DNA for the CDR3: TGTGCCAGCAGGGCTGGCTGGAACACTGAAGCTTTCTTT. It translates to CASRAGWNTEAFF.

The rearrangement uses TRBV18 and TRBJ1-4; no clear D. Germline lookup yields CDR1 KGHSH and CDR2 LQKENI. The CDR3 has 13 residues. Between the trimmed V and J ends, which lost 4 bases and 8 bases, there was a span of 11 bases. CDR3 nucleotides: TGTGCCAGCTCACGTAGTCTCAACGAAAAACTGTTTTTT. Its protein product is CASSRSLNEKLFF. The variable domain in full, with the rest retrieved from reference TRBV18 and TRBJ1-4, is NAGVMQNPRHLVRRRGQEARLRCSPMKGHSHVYWYRQLPEEGLKFMVYLQKENIIDESGMPKERFSAEFPKEGPSILRIQQVVRGDSAAYFCASSRSLNEKLFFGSGTQLSVL.

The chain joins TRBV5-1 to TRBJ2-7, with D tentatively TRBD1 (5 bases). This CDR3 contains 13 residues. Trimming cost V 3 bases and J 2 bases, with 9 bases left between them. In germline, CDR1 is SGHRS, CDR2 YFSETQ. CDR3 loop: CASSSQGTYEQYF. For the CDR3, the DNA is TGCGCCAGCAGCTCTCAGGGTACCTACGAGCAGTACTTC.